A single sample is the source of the 13 T cell receptor beta chains below, sequenced in a study of beta chain features in type 1 diabetes. Investigators reverse transcribed all isolated RNA, so they sequenced expressed TCRB transcripts. Sequencing used immunoSEQ multiplex PCR; TCRdb keeps in-frame clones, though not all of them. The table records 200,000 to 250,000 clones, 27% of them present only once. Source material: central memory CD4+ T cells from blood. The receptors stem from a man in his thirties or forties in good health.

This clone occurred a few times. The V and J genes are TRBV18 and TRBJ2-1; a possible D gene is TRBD1 (5 bases). Germline V gives CDR1 KGHSH, CDR2 LQKENI. V was cut by 0 bases and J by 0 bases, with 9 bases left in between. The CDR3 sequence is 16 residues long. DNA for the CDR3: TGTGCCAGCTCACCACCGGCAGGGCACTCCTACAATGAGCAGTTCTTC. This translates into CASSPPAGHSYNEQFF.

A few counts support this clone. The rearrangement joins TRBV29-1 to TRBJ2-3, with 8 bases fitting TRBD1. The CDR3 consists of 13 residues. Germline lookup yields CDR1 SQVTM and CDR2 ANQGSEA. The V segment lost 7 bases and the J segment 3 bases; nucleotides outside the gene matches: 6. The CDR3 loop is CSGRTGSTDTQYF. The CDR3 bases are TGCAGCGGGAGGACAGGGAGTACAGATACGCAGTATTTT.

There are a few counts of this clone. CDR3 bases: TGCGCCAGCAGCTTTGGTATAGTAGGGGACTACTATGGCTACACCTTC. Translating gives CASSFGIVGDYYGYTF. The rearrangement joins TRBV5-1 to TRBJ1-2; perhaps TRBD1 as D (5 bases). Germline loops: CDR1 SGHRS, CDR2 YFSETQ. The V and J ends lost 2 bases and 3 bases respectively, with 17 bases between them. This CDR3 contains 16 residues.

The J gene is TRBJ2-7, the V gene TRBV10-3, with a tentative D call TRBD1 (5 bases). Trimming took off 6 bases at V and 3 bases at J, with 12 bases between the two ends. Germline CDR1 and CDR2: ENHRY and SYGVKD. The CDR3 is 13 residues long. For the CDR3, the DNA is TGTGCCATCAGCTCGGCAGGGAACTACGAGCAGTACTTC. Amino acid sequence: CAISSAGNYEQYF.

This clone was detected ten times or more. The chain employs TRBV5-6 and TRBJ2-2; D is unclear. The germline V gene encodes CDR1 SGHDT and CDR2 YYEEEE. The ends were cut back, 4 bases at V and 7 bases at J, with 23 bases in the middle. This CDR3 has 17 amino acids. This CDR3 is CASSVAAESARGGELFF. The DNA for the CDR3 is TGTGCCAGCAGCGTCGCCGCGGAATCCGCGAGAGGCGGGGAGCTGTTTTTT.

Only a few counts were recorded for this clone. The CDR3 DNA reads as TGCAGCGCCGCGGGAGTGACCGGGGAGCTGTTTTTT. As protein: CSAAGVTGELFF. The chain carries TRBV29-1 and TRBJ2-2; 7 nucleotides match TRBD2. The trim removed 7 bases at V and 5 bases at J, leaving 4 bases unmatched. CDR1 SQVTM and CDR2 ANQGSEA come from the germline V gene. The CDR3 consists of 12 residues.

This clone was counted between two and nine times. This chain joins TRBV25-1 and TRBJ1-6, with D unclear. The CDR3 totals 15 residues. Germline loops: CDR1 MGHDK, CDR2 SYGVNS. Trimming cost V 0 bases and J 9 bases, with 12 bases left between them. The CDR3 region is CASSEYGSGSSPLHF. In nucleotides, the CDR3 is TGTGCCAGCAGTGAATACGGCAGTGGGTCTTCACCCCTCCACTTT.

This chain uses TRBV29-1 with TRBJ2-1; 7 nucleotides match TRBD2. CDR3 length equals 16 residues. Trimming removed 0 bases from V and 4 bases from J; junction bases left unmatched: 9. Germline values: CDR1 SQVTM, CDR2 ANQGSEA. The CDR3 DNA is TGCAGCGTTGAAGATCGTCGAGCGGGGCTATACAATGAGCAGTTCTTC. It codes for CSVEDRRAGLYNEQFF.

This chain joins TRBV25-1 and TRBJ2-5, with D possibly called TRBD1 or TRBD2 (6 bases each). The CDR3 contains 14 residues. Trimming took off 1 base at V and 4 bases at J, with 10 bases between the two ends. Germline assignment: CDR1 MGHDK and CDR2 SYGVNS. CDR3 coding DNA: TGTGCCAGCAGTGAATTTGGGGGGCCAGAGACCCAGTACTTC. Translation: CASSEFGGPETQYF.

This clone came up many times. The genes are TRBV25-1 and TRBJ2-2; no definite D call. The CDR3 loop spans 11 amino acids. Trimming pared 6 bases from V and 9 bases from J, leaving 8 bases between. CDR1 is MGHDK, CDR2 SYGVNS, per germline. CDR3 DNA sequence: TGTGCCAGCAGCCTTTACCGGGAGCTGTTTTTT. Translation: CASSLYRELFF.

In its sample, this clone was seen a few times. This sequence joins TRBV5-1 and TRBJ2-3; 7 bases are shared with TRBD1. The CDR3 runs to 16 residues. Germline CDR1 is SGHRS and CDR2 is YFSETQ. V shed 3 bases and J 4 bases; nucleotides not matched to a gene: 11. This chain's CDR3 is CASSSGQLGPADTQYF. The CDR3 DNA reads TGCGCCAGCAGCTCGGGACAGCTAGGGCCCGCAGATACGCAGTATTTT.

The rearrangement uses TRBV10-3 and TRBJ2-2; no reliable D call. This CDR3 is 17 amino acids long. V was clipped by 2 bases and J by 6 bases, with 19 bases between them. Germline assignment: CDR1 ENHRY and CDR2 SYGVKD. DNA for the CDR3: TGTGCCATCAGTGAGCAGAAGACCGTTCCTACCGCCGGGGAGCTGTTTTTT. This translates into CAISEQKTVPTAGELFF.

This clone was counted only a few times. The rearrangement joins TRBV7-9 to TRBJ2-3; the D gene is possibly TRBD2 (5 bases). The CDR3 spans 14 residues. CDR1 and CDR2 (germline): SEHNR, FQNEAQ (reference sequence). Trimming pared 3 bases from V and 5 bases from J, leaving 12 bases between. The CDR3 DNA reads TGTGCCAGCAGCTTTCAAAGGAGCGGAGATACGCAGTATTTT. Residues: CASSFQRSGDTQYF.